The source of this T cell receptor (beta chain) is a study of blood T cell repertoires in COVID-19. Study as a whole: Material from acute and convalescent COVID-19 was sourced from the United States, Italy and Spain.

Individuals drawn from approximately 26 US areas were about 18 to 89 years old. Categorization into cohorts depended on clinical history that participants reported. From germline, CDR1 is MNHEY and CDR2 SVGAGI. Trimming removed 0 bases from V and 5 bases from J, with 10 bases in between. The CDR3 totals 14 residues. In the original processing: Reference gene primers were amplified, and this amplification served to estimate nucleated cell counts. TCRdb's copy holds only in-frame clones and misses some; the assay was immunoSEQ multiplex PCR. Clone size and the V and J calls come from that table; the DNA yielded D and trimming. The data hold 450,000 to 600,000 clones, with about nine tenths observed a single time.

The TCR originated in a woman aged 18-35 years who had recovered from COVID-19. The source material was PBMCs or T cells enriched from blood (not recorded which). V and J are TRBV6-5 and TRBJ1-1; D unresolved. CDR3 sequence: CASSYSVRGTEAFF. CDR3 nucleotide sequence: TGTGCCAGCAGTTACTCTGTTCGAGGGACTGAAGCTTTCTTT.